The sequence of this T cell receptor beta chain was determined in a study of PD-1 blockade in classical Hodgkin lymphoma. Notes on the study in general: Sources of repertoire differences remain undefined, possibly disease activity or prior therapy. Relapsed/refractory patients reportedly had the lowest baseline TCR diversity, below newly diagnosed patients, who were below healthy donors.

This CDR3 spans 15 amino acids. The V and J ends lost 1 base and 6 bases respectively, with 12 bases between them. CDR1 is SGHDN, CDR2 FVKESK, per germline. Noted time point: newly diagnosed, previously untreated cHL patient sample. Peripheral samples used as comparators were newly diagnosed, untreated classical Hodgkin lymphoma PBMCs. To note about this clone: As yet, its antigen is unknown.

Clones were sequenced by immunoSEQ multiplex PCR, and TCRdb holds only the in-frame ones, with some missing. The sample records approximately 17,000 clones, 90% being singletons. The sequence was collected from a human donor with classical Hodgkin lymphoma. Material: peripheral blood mononuclear cells (PBMCs). The chain carries TRBV14 and TRBJ2-2, with no clear D. CDR3 in amino acids: CASSQVGLFSGELFF. The CDR3 DNA is TGTGCCAGCAGCCAAGTGGGCCTTTTTTCCGGGGAGCTGTTTTTT.